A single sample is the source of the 11 T cell receptor beta chains below, sequenced in a study of blood T cell repertoires in COVID-19. Assay used: immunoSEQ multiplex PCR; TCRdb lists only in-frame clones, some missing. The top ten clones hold about 10% of a sample with more than 300,000 clones, 70% to 90% of them seen once. Source material: peripheral blood. The source is a woman aged 25 to 45 with COVID-19, enrolled during active disease.

The gene calls are TRBV5-1 and TRBJ1-1, with D perhaps matching TRBD1 (6 bases). Between the trimmed V and J ends, which lost 5 bases and 5 bases, there was a span of 16 bases. Germline CDR1 SGHRS, CDR2 YFSETQ. The CDR3 loop spans 14 amino acids. The CDR3 sequence: CASSTGGGPTEAFF. In DNA, the CDR3 is TGCGCCAGCAGTACCGGCGGGGGCCCGACTGAAGCTTTCTTT.

The rearrangement uses TRBV14 and TRBJ2-3; 10 bases map to TRBD2. With V trimmed by 0 bases and J by 7 bases, 13 bases remained unmatched. The CDR3 is 18 residues long. The germline V gene encodes CDR1 SGHDN and CDR2 FVKESK. CDR3 region: CASSQDRPLAGKSYTQYF. The CDR3 DNA reads TGTGCCAGCAGCCAAGATAGGCCACTAGCGGGAAAGTCATATACGCAGTATTTT.

The chain employs TRBV2 and TRBJ1-4; 7 nucleotides match TRBD1. The trim removed 6 bases at V and 0 bases at J, leaving 4 bases unmatched. This CDR3 is built from 15 residues. Germline-derived CDR1 and CDR2 are SNHLY and FYNNEI. CDR3 in amino acids: CASSGQVSTNEKLFF. In nucleotides, the CDR3 is TGTGCCAGCAGCGGACAGGTTTCAACTAATGAAAAACTGTTTTTT.

The chain uses TRBV30 and TRBJ1-2, with 8 nucleotides matching TRBD1. V lost 0 bases to trimming and J lost 2 bases; unmatched junction nucleotides: 8. This CDR3 is 16 amino acids long. Per the germline V gene, CDR1 is GTSNPN and CDR2 is SVGIG (reference sequence). The CDR3 here is CAWSVSRGRGNYGYTF. The CDR3 coding sequence is TGTGCCTGGAGTGTATCCAGGGGGCGAGGCAACTATGGCTACACCTTC.

The chain joins TRBV5-4 to TRBJ1-3; possibly TRBD1 for D (5 bases). CDR3 size: 14 residues. The germline CDR1 and CDR2 sequences are SGHNT and YYREEE (reference sequence). V was cut by 0 bases and J by 4 bases, with 8 bases left in between. The CDR3 region is CASSLEQGGNTIYF. CDR3 bases: TGTGCCAGCAGCTTGGAGCAGGGCGGAAACACCATATATTTT.

CDR3 sequence reads: CASSSRQGSGNTIYF. The CDR3 DNA reads TGTGCCAGCAGCTCCCGACAGGGCTCTGGAAACACCATATATTTT. The genes are TRBV9 and TRBJ1-3, with 7 bases lining up with TRBD1. This CDR3 is 15 amino acids long. V was clipped by 4 bases and J by 0 bases; unmatched bases: 4. CDR1 is SGDLS, CDR2 YYNGEE, per germline.

This rearrangement joins TRBV19 to TRBJ2-1; 9 nucleotides agree with TRBD1. J lost 3 bases, V lost 0 bases, and 3 bases had no gene match. This CDR3 spans 16 amino acids. Germline CDR1 and CDR2: LNHDA and SQIVND (reference sequence). The DNA of the CDR3 is TGTGCCAGTAGTATAGAACCGACAGGGGGCTACAATGAGCAGTTCTTC. Translating gives CASSIEPTGGYNEQFF. Looking up the rest from reference TRBV19 and TRBJ2-1 gives the full variable domain: DGGITQSPKYLFRKEGQNVTLSCEQNLNHDAMYWYRQDPGQGLRLIYYSQIVNDFQKGDIAEGYSVSREKKESFPLTVTSAQKNPTAFYLCASSIEPTGGYNEQFFGPGTRLTVL.

This clone was picked up one time. V and J are TRBV3-1 (or the pseudogene TRBV3-2) and TRBJ2-1; 11 nucleotides line up with TRBD2. V shed 2 bases, J shed 0 bases, and the junction held 6 bases outside the gene matches. The CDR3 totals 18 residues. Germline CDR1 and CDR2: LGHDT and YNNKEL (reference sequence). The CDR3 is CASSQPLTSGVSYNEQFF. Here the CDR3 DNA reads TGTGCCAGCAGCCAACCTCTGACTAGCGGGGTCTCCTACAATGAGCAGTTCTTC.

The rearrangement links TRBV7-9 to TRBJ2-5, with 7 positions matching TRBD1. Germline trimming cut 3 bases from V and 2 bases from J; bases unmatched to any gene: 3. The CDR3 covers 14 residues. The germline CDR1 and CDR2 sequences are SEHNR and FQNEAQ (reference sequence). CDR3 residues: CASSFTGAQETQYF. CDR3 sequence (DNA): TGTGCCAGCAGCTTTACAGGGGCGCAAGAGACCCAGTACTTC.

The rearrangement joins TRBV6-2 or TRBV6-3 to TRBJ2-1, with 16 bases fitting TRBD2. The CDR3 consists of 18 residues. Germline CDR1 MNHEY, CDR2 SVGEGT. V lost 5 bases and J lost 10; bases outside the gene matches: 14. The CDR3 loop is CASSRGTSGRARAEEQFF. CDR3 bases: TGTGCCAGCAGTAGAGGGACTAGCGGGAGGGCCAGGGCTGAAGAGCAGTTCTTC.

This clone was counted once. The V call is TRBV7-9, the J call TRBJ2-7; D gene ambiguous. Germline assignment: CDR1 SEHNR and CDR2 FQNEAQ (reference sequence). Trimming left V 5 bases short and J 4 bases short, with 6 bases between. The length of the CDR3 is 11 residues. As DNA, the CDR3 is TGTGCCAGCAGCCCCCTTTACGAGCAGTACTTC. This codes for CASSPLYEQYF.